The T cell receptor (beta chain) described here comes from a study of blood T cell repertoires in COVID-19. Overall study context: The origin of the acute and convalescent COVID-19 samples was the United States, Italy and Spain. In each case, the material was cDNA or gDNA derived from T cells, B-cell-depleted T cells, or PBMCs.

As handled by the study authors: Estimation of nucleated cell counts relied on the amplification of reference gene primers. Assay: immunoSEQ multiplex PCR; the TCRdb copy retains only in-frame clones and omits some. Clone size and V and J calls were adopted from that table, with D and trimming inferred from the DNA. The sample shows 99,000 or so clones, about 86% of them seen only once. The V end lost 4 bases, the J end lost 5 bases, and 6 bases lay between the germline ends. CDR1 and CDR2 (germline): SGHVS, FNYEAQ. The CDR3 extends over 12 amino acids. The chain links TRBV7-6 to TRBJ2-1; possibly TRBD1 for D (5 bases). The receptor comes from a woman between 55 and 75 years old in a cohort sampled during active or convalescent COVID-19. The specimen was peripheral blood. CDR3 sequence reads: CASSWGNNEQFF. For the CDR3, the DNA is TGTGCCAGCAGCTGGGGCAACAATGAGCAGTTCTTC. The full variable domain, with the rest looked up from reference TRBV7-6 and TRBJ2-1, is GAGVSQSPRYKVTKRGQDVALRCDPISGHVSLYWYRQALGQGPEFLTYFNYEAQQDKSGLPNDRFSAERPEGSISTLTIQRTEQRDSAMYRCASSWGNNEQFFGPGTRLTVL.